The next 2 T cell receptor beta chains were all read from a single sample in a study of OX40 agonist ivuxolimab in advanced cancers. Libraries were prepared by immunoSEQ multiplex PCR; TCRdb keeps only in-frame clonotypes and omits some of them. Of about 19,000 clones listed, about 80% are singletons. Source: CD4+ or CD8+ T cells sorted from blood, taken in a trial of the OX40 agonist ivuxolimab. Receptors originate from an adult with an advanced solid tumor such as melanoma, head and neck, liver or kidney cancer.

In the case of this clone: Additional DNA sequences in this sample encode the identical CDR3. This rearrangement joins TRBV19 to TRBJ2-2; D possibly corresponds to TRBD2 (6 bases). Germline assignment: CDR1 LNHDA and CDR2 SQIVND (reference sequence). This CDR3 is built from 16 residues. V was cut by 5 bases and J by 4 bases, with 17 bases left in between. The chain's CDR3 is CASSSGGGWFTGELFF. The CDR3, as DNA: TGTGCCAGTAGTTCCGGAGGAGGGTGGTTCACCGGGGAGCTGTTTTTT.

The chain combines TRBV9 with TRBJ1-1; D gene uncertain. This CDR3 spans 14 amino acids. V lost 0 bases and J 3 bases, leaving 9 bases between the germline ends. CDR1 and CDR2 from the germline V gene are SGDLS and YYNGEE. This CDR3 is CASSVVPTDTEAFF. Here the CDR3 DNA reads TGTGCCAGCAGCGTAGTTCCGACGGACACTGAAGCTTTCTTT.